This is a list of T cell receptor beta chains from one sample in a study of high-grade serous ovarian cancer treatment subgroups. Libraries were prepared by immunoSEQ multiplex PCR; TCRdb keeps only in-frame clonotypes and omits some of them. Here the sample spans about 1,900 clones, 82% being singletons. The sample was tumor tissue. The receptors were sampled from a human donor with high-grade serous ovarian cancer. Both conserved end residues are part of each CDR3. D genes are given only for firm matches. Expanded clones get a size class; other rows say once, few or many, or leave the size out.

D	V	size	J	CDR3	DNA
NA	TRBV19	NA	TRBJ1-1	CASSIRAMNTEAFF	TGTGCCAGTAGTATAAGGGCGATGAACACTGAAGCTTTCTTT
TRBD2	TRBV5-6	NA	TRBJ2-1	CASSLRLAVNEQFF	TGTGCCAGCAGCTTACGACTAGCGGTCAATGAGCAGTTCTTC
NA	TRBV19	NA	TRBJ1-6	CASSKEGSPLHF	TGTGCCAGTAGTAAGGAAGGTTCACCCCTCCACTTT
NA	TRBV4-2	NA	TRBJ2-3	CASSQDWGTRRTDTQYF	TGTGCCAGCAGCCAAGATTGGGGAACACGGAGGACAGATACGCAGTATTTT
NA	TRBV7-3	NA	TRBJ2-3	CASSLNPPGQSTDTQYF	TGTGCCAGCAGCTTAAACCCTCCCGGGCAGAGCACAGATACGCAGTATTTT
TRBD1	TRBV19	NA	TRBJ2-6	CASTGTGGGGANVLTF	TGTGCCAGTACCGGGACAGGGGGCGGAGGGGCCAACGTCCTGACTTTC
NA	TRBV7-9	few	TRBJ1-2	CASSLDRGGGRTF	TGTGCCAGCAGCTTAGATCGGGGCGGGGGTCGCACCTTC
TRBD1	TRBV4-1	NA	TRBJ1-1	CASSQVPTGAEGTEAFF	TGCGCCAGCAGCCAAGTCCCAACAGGGGCGGAAGGCACTGAAGCTTTCTTT
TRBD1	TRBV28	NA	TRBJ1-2	CASNGQGSYGGLTVSYGYTF	TGTGCCAGCAATGGACAGGGGAGCTATGGAGGGCTAACGGTGAGCTATGGCTACACCTTC
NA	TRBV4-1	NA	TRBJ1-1	CASSQDEGTEAFF	TGCGCCAGCAGCCAAGACGAAGGAACTGAAGCTTTCTTT
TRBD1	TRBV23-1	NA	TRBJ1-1	CASSHPRGLGTEAFF	TGCGCCAGCAGTCATCCGAGGGGGCTTGGCACTGAAGCTTTCTTT
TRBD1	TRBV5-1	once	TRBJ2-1	CASSPGQGRNEQFF	TGCGCCAGCAGCCCGGGACAGGGGCGGAATGAGCAGTTCTTC
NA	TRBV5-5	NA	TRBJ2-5	CATGPQGLSETQYF	TGTGCCACAGGACCTCAGGGGCTTTCGGAGACCCAGTACTTC
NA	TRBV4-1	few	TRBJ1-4	CASSQEHQVNEKLFF	TGCGCCAGCAGCCAAGAACACCAGGTTAATGAAAAACTGTTTTTT
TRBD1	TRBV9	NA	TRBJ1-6	CASSSRDRGLDSPLHF	TGTGCCAGCAGCTCCCGGGACAGGGGGCTTGATTCACCCCTCCACTTT
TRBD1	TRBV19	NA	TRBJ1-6	CASSARGGLGSPLHF	TGTGCCAGTAGTGCCCGAGGGGGCTTGGGTTCACCCCTCCACTTT
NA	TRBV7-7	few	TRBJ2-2	CASSLVRAGELFF	TGTGCCAGCAGCTTAGTTAGGGCCGGGGAGCTGTTTTTT
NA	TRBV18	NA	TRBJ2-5	CASSPTDGQETQYF	TGTGCCAGCTCACCGACGGACGGACAAGAGACCCAGTACTTC
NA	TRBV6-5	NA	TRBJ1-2	CASTNQGGGYGYTF	TGTGCCAGCACCAATCAAGGGGGGGGTTATGGCTACACCTTC
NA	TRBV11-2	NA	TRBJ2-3	CASSLVGGNSGDTQYF	TGTGCCAGCAGCTTAGTCGGCGGGAATAGCGGAGATACGCAGTATTTT
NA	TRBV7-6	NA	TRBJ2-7	CASSLDAGIAYEQYF	TGTGCCAGCAGCTTAGATGCGGGGATCGCCTACGAGCAGTACTTC
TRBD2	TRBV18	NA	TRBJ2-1	CASSPPVVRLAGAGSIDEQFF	TGTGCCAGCTCACCACCGGTAGTAAGACTAGCGGGGGCGGGGTCCATCGATGAGCAGTTCTTC
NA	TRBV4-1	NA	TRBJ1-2	CASSTGLLRDYGYTF	TGCGCCAGCAGCACGGGGCTCCTTAGGGACTATGGCTACACCTTC
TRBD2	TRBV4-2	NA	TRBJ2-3	CASSPYSSGGVIDTQYF	TGTGCCAGCAGCCCCTACTCTAGCGGGGGGGTAATAGATACGCAGTATTTT
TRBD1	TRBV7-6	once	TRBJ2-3	CASSPGGPSTDTQYF	TGTGCCAGCAGCCCAGGGGGTCCTAGCACAGATACGCAGTATTTT
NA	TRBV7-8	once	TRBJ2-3	CASSRRDTQYF	TGTGCCAGCAGCCGCCGGGATACGCAGTATTTT
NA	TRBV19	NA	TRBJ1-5	CASSMGLGSNSNQPQHF	TGTGCCAGTAGTATGGGGCTCGGCAGTAATAGCAATCAGCCCCAGCATTTT
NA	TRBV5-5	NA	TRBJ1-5	CASSLTGVESNQPQHF	TGTGCCAGCAGCCTCACAGGAGTAGAAAGCAATCAGCCCCAGCATTTT
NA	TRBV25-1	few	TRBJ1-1	CASSVPSGAFF	TGTGCCAGCAGTGTCCCGTCCGGGGCTTTCTTT
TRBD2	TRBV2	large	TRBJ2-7	CASRGNSGSGGEQYF	TGTGCCAGCCGGGGAAATAGCGGGAGTGGAGGCGAGCAGTACTTC
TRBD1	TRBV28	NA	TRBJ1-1	CASSDRDLITEAFF	TGTGCCAGCAGTGACAGGGATCTAATCACTGAAGCTTTCTTT
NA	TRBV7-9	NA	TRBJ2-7	CASSGRDLSSYEQYF	TGTGCCAGCAGCGGCCGGGACTTGAGCTCCTACGAGCAGTACTTC
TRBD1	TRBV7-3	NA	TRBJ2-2	CASSPDRVNTGELFF	TGTGCCAGCAGCCCGGACAGGGTGAACACCGGGGAGCTGTTTTTT
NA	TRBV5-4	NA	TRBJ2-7	CASSWGGQASYEQYF	TGTGCCAGCAGCTGGGGGGGACAGGCCTCCTACGAGCAGTACTTC
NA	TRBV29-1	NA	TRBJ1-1	CSVNQGHAEAFF	TGCAGCGTAAACCAGGGTCACGCTGAAGCTTTCTTT
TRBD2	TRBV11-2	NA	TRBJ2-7	CASSLALLAGGSYEQYF	TGTGCCAGCAGCTTAGCTCTCCTAGCGGGAGGTTCCTACGAGCAGTACTTC
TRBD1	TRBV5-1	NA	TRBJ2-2	CASSRQGSSTGELFF	TGCGCCAGCAGCCGACAGGGTTCGAGCACCGGGGAGCTGTTTTTT
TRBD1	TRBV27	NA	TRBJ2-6	CASSRPGQGYSGANVLTF	TGTGCCAGCAGTCGACCGGGACAGGGGTACTCTGGGGCCAACGTCCTGACTTTC
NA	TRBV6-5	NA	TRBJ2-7	CASSYRRGSGYEQYF	TGTGCCAGCAGTTACAGGAGAGGTAGTGGCTACGAGCAGTACTTC